This T cell receptor beta chain appears in the sequencing data of a study of shared clonotypes between healthy human individuals. Germline V gene lookup returns CDR1 SGHRS and CDR2 YFSETQ. The junction had 3 bases not matched to a gene; V was cut back by 4 bases and J by 1 base. The CDR3 is 17 residues long. Clones were sequenced by immunoSEQ multiplex PCR, and TCRdb holds only the in-frame ones, with some missing. The sample shows more than 2 million clones, roughly 95% of them seen only once. The receptor was isolated from a man aged 18 to 29 in good health. The chain recombines TRBV5-1 with TRBJ2-2; 14 bases are a match to TRBD2. Sample: naive CD4+ T cells sorted from blood. Subset denoted: CD45RA+ positively selected. The CDR3, as DNA: TGCGCCAGCAGCCCCGGACTAGCGGGAGGGAACACCGGGGAGCTGTTTTTT. Residues: CASSPGLAGGNTGELFF.